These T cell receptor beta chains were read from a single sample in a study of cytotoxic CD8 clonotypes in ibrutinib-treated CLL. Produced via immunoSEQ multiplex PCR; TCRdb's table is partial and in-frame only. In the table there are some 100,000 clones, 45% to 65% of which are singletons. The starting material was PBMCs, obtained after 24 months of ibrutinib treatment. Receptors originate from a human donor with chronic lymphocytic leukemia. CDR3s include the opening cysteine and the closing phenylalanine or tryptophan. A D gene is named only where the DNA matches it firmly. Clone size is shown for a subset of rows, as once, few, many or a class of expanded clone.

CDR3aa: CASSIAVQETQYF; CDR3nt: TGTGCCAGCAGCATAGCAGTCCAAGAGACCCAGTACTTC; d_gene: .; len: 13; abundance: few; v_gene: TRBV4-2; j_gene: TRBJ2-5
CDR3aa: CSATWAYNEQFF; CDR3nt: TGCAGCGCAACATGGGCCTACAATGAGCAGTTCTTC; d_gene: .; len: 12; abundance: few; v_gene: TRBV29-1; j_gene: TRBJ2-1
CDR3aa: CARLSPAYQETQYF; CDR3nt: TGTGCCAGACTCTCACCGGCGTACCAAGAGACCCAGTACTTC; d_gene: .; len: 14; abundance: few; v_gene: TRBV6-4; j_gene: TRBJ2-5
CDR3aa: CAWSVRGGNTIYF; CDR3nt: TGTGCCTGGAGTGTCAGGGGGGGAAACACCATATATTTT; d_gene: TRBD1; len: 13; abundance: .; v_gene: TRBV30; j_gene: TRBJ1-3
CDR3aa: CASSFRGAQYF; CDR3nt: TGTGCCAGCAGTTTCCGGGGGGCGCAGTACTTC; d_gene: .; len: 11; abundance: .; v_gene: TRBV7-2; j_gene: TRBJ2-7
CDR3aa: CASSYPLQGENTIYF; CDR3nt: TGTGCCAGCAGTTACCCCTTGCAGGGTGAAAACACCATATATTTT; d_gene: .; len: 15; abundance: .; v_gene: TRBV6-6; j_gene: TRBJ1-3
CDR3aa: CASLTQGLGANVLTF; CDR3nt: TGTGCCAGCCTAACGCAGGGCTTGGGGGCCAACGTCCTGACTTTC; d_gene: .; len: 15; abundance: .; v_gene: TRBV19; j_gene: TRBJ2-6
CDR3aa: CASSLKGIHEQYF; CDR3nt: TGTGCCAGCAGTTTAAAGGGTATCCACGAGCAGTACTTC; d_gene: .; len: 13; abundance: .; v_gene: TRBV27; j_gene: TRBJ2-7
CDR3aa: CASSPPAGRQYF; CDR3nt: TGCGCCAGCAGCCCCCCCGCGGGCCGGCAGTATTTT; d_gene: .; len: 12; abundance: few; v_gene: TRBV4-1; j_gene: TRBJ2-3
CDR3aa: CASIERGDSYNEQFF; CDR3nt: TGCGCCAGCATTGAACGGGGGGACTCCTACAATGAGCAGTTCTTC; d_gene: TRBD2; len: 15; abundance: .; v_gene: TRBV10-2; j_gene: TRBJ2-1
CDR3aa: CASSERGFEQFF; CDR3nt: TGTGCCAGCAGTGAAAGGGGGTTTGAGCAGTTCTTC; d_gene: .; len: 12; abundance: .; v_gene: TRBV6-1; j_gene: TRBJ2-1
CDR3aa: CAWMWAEAEAFF; CDR3nt: TGTGCCTGGATGTGGGCAGAGGCTGAAGCTTTCTTT; d_gene: .; len: 12; abundance: .; v_gene: TRBV30; j_gene: TRBJ1-1
CDR3aa: CASSLFVKQTDTQYF; CDR3nt: TGTGCCAGCAGCTTATTCGTAAAGCAAACAGATACGCAGTATTTT; d_gene: .; len: 15; abundance: .; v_gene: TRBV7-3; j_gene: TRBJ2-3
CDR3aa: CASSTSSGGLSYEQYF; CDR3nt: TGTGCCAGCAGCACCTCTAGCGGGGGGCTCTCCTACGAGCAGTACTTC; d_gene: TRBD2; len: 16; abundance: .; v_gene: TRBV5-6; j_gene: TRBJ2-7
CDR3aa: CASSLGRGADGYTF; CDR3nt: TGTGCCAGCAGCTTAGGGAGGGGAGCGGATGGCTACACCTTC; d_gene: .; len: 14; abundance: many; v_gene: TRBV7-9; j_gene: TRBJ1-2
CDR3aa: CASSPGQGALNTEAFF; CDR3nt: TGTGCCAGCAGCCCCGGACAGGGGGCGTTGAACACTGAAGCTTTCTTT; d_gene: TRBD1; len: 16; abundance: few; v_gene: TRBV6-6; j_gene: TRBJ1-1
CDR3aa: CAWSLGQGVVETQYF; CDR3nt: TGTGCCTGGAGCTTAGGACAGGGGGTTGTGGAGACCCAGTACTTC; d_gene: TRBD1; len: 15; abundance: .; v_gene: TRBV30; j_gene: TRBJ2-5
CDR3aa: CASKQGARHTEAFF; CDR3nt: TGTGCCTCCAAACAGGGGGCAAGGCACACTGAAGCTTTCTTT; d_gene: TRBD1; len: 14; abundance: .; v_gene: TRBV30; j_gene: TRBJ1-1
CDR3aa: CAWVGQGDEKLFF; CDR3nt: TGTGCCTGGGTCGGACAGGGGGATGAAAAACTGTTTTTT; d_gene: TRBD1; len: 13; abundance: .; v_gene: TRBV30; j_gene: TRBJ1-4
CDR3aa: CSVVGGGRSYNEQFF; CDR3nt: TGCAGCGTGGTTGGGGGAGGTCGCTCCTACAATGAGCAGTTCTTC; d_gene: .; len: 15; abundance: .; v_gene: TRBV29-1; j_gene: TRBJ2-1
CDR3aa: CATSREQGARETQYF; CDR3nt: TGTGCCACCAGCAGAGAACAGGGGGCGCGGGAGACCCAGTACTTC; d_gene: TRBD1; len: 15; abundance: .; v_gene: TRBV15; j_gene: TRBJ2-5
CDR3aa: CAWSVYGQGQYEQYF; CDR3nt: TGTGCCTGGAGTGTGTACGGACAGGGACAATACGAGCAGTACTTC; d_gene: TRBD1; len: 15; abundance: .; v_gene: TRBV30; j_gene: TRBJ2-7
CDR3aa: CASSPADIYGYTF; CDR3nt: TGTGCCAGCAGCCCGGCAGACATCTATGGCTACACCTTC; d_gene: .; len: 13; abundance: .; v_gene: TRBV5-6; j_gene: TRBJ1-2
CDR3aa: CASRAYNEQFF; CDR3nt: TGTGCCAGCAGGGCCTACAATGAGCAGTTCTTC; d_gene: .; len: 11; abundance: .; v_gene: TRBV2; j_gene: TRBJ2-1
CDR3aa: CASSNGVLNTEAFF; CDR3nt: TGCGCCAGCAGCAACGGCGTCTTGAACACTGAAGCTTTCTTT; d_gene: .; len: 14; abundance: .; v_gene: TRBV5-1; j_gene: TRBJ1-1
CDR3aa: CATSRSGTGGYEQYF; CDR3nt: TGTGCCACCAGCCGATCCGGGACAGGGGGCTACGAGCAGTACTTC; d_gene: TRBD1; len: 15; abundance: .; v_gene: TRBV15; j_gene: TRBJ2-7
CDR3aa: CASSLGTGGYTF; CDR3nt: TGTGCCAGCAGCTTGGGGACAGGTGGCTACACCTTC; d_gene: TRBD1; len: 12; abundance: .; v_gene: TRBV5-6; j_gene: TRBJ1-2